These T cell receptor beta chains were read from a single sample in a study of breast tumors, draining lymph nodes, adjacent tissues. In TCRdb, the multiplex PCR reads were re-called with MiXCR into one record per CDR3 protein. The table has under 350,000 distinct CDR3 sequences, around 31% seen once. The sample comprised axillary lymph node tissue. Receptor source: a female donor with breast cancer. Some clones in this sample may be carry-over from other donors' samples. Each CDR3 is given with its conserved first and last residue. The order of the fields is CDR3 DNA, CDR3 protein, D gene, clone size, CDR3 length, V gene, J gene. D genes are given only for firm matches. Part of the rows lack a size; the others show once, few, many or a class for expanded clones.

TGTGCCAGCAGTGAATATCGCTCCGGACTAGCGGCTGACGAGCAGTACTTC	CASSEYRSGLAADEQYF	TRBD2	NA	17	TRBV25-1	TRBJ2-7
TGTGCCACCAGCAGAGATCAAGGAAAAACTGGAAACACCATATATTTT	CATSRDQGKTGNTIYF	NA	many	16	TRBV15	TRBJ1-3
TGTGCCATCAGGGGCGGACAGGGGGTGAGTGAAGCTTTCTTT	CAIRGGQGVSEAFF	TRBD1	few	14	TRBV10-3	TRBJ1-1
TGTGCCAGCAGCTTGGGACCGAGCTCCTATAATTCACCCCTCCACTTT	CASSLGPSSYNSPLHF	NA	NA	16	TRBV11-3	TRBJ1-6
TGTGCCAGCAGTGGTTTGGGAGGGAGCGGGGAGCTGTTTTTT	CASSGLGGSGELFF	TRBD2	NA	14	TRBV11-1	TRBJ2-2
TGTGCCAGCAGCGTAGGTCCCAACTCCTACAATGAGCAGTTCTTC	CASSVGPNSYNEQFF	NA	many	15	TRBV9	TRBJ2-1
TGTGCCAACAGCTTCGCTCTCCAACAGGGACAACCCTACGAGCAGTACTTT	CANSFALQQGQPYEQYF	NA	NA	17	TRBV7-6	TRBJ2-7
TGTGCCAGCAGCTCAACGACAGGGAACGTCGGCTACACCTTC	CASSSTTGNVGYTF	TRBD1	NA	14	TRBV5-4	TRBJ1-2
TGTGCCAGCGCGGACCGTAGCACCGGGGAGCTGTTTTTT	CASADRSTGELFF	NA	NA	13	TRBV4-2	TRBJ2-2
TGTGCCTGGAGTTTAGGACAGGGGACCCCCTACGAGCAGTACTTC	CAWSLGQGTPYEQYF	TRBD1	few	15	TRBV30	TRBJ2-7
TGTGCCAGCAGCCCAGCGAAATGGGCCCCGGGGGGCTTTACCTACGAGCAGTACTTC	CASSPAKWAPGGFTYEQYF	NA	few	19	TRBV11-2	TRBJ2-7
TGTGCCAGCAGTGTGGGTGGTTCGGGTCGGAATGGCAACACCTTC	CASSVGGSGRNGNTF	NA	few	15	TRBV6-1	TRBJ1-2
TGTGCCAGCAGCTTATCCCGGGATTCCTATGGCTACACCTTC	CASSLSRDSYGYTF	NA	few	14	TRBV7-2	TRBJ1-2
TGTGCCAGCAGCGTCGGACTAACCTACACCGGGGAGCTGTTTTTT	CASSVGLTYTGELFF	NA	many	15	TRBV7-8	TRBJ2-2
TGTGCCAGCAGCACCAGGGGAGTCCACAATGAGCAGTTCTTC	CASSTRGVHNEQFF	NA	many	14	TRBV7-2	TRBJ2-1
TGTGCCTGGAGTCAAAATTCACCCCTCCACTTT	CAWSQNSPLHF	NA	many	11	TRBV30	TRBJ1-6
TGTGCCCTCAGCGGGAAAGAGACCCAGTACTTC	CALSGKETQYF	TRBD2	NA	11	TRBV15	TRBJ2-5
TGTGCCAGCAGTGTACCGTACAATTCACCCCTCCACTTT	CASSVPYNSPLHF	NA	NA	13	TRBV12-3/TRBV12-4	TRBJ1-6
TGTGCCAGCAGTTTATCCGGGACGTTGGATGAAAAACTGTTTTTT	CASSLSGTLDEKLFF	NA	few	15	TRBV28	TRBJ1-4
TGTGCCAGCAGCACAAATAACAGGGGGCGCGGGGAGACCCAGTACTTC	CASSTNNRGRGETQYF	TRBD1	NA	16	TRBV3-1	TRBJ2-5
TGTGCCAGCAGCCCCCCGACTAGACAAGAGACCCAGTACTTC	CASSPPTRQETQYF	NA	many	14	TRBV5-8	TRBJ2-5